This note documents a single TCR beta chain sequence. Its matching antigen is unknown. The V and J ends lost 6 bases and 6 bases, in that order; junction bases with no gene match: 11. The germline V gene encodes CDR1 KGHSH and CDR2 LQKENI. The CDR3 has 15 residues. This record comes from a study of shared clonotypes between healthy human individuals. As for the study in general: The plates for each donor numbered three CD4 naive, three CD4 memory, two CD8 naive and one CD8 memory.

Notes on the study in general: Generally, naive subsets came out with larger estimated richness than memory subsets.

There were no recent acute infections or vaccinations among the donors, who were healthy HIV-negative adults. Each PCR replicate from the sorted subsets contained around 0.2 ug DNA, which is around 30,000 T cell genomes. The protocol was immunoSEQ multiplex PCR, while the TCRdb copy is restricted to in-frame clones and leaves out a portion. The sample records fewer than 3 million clones, around 90% being singletons. Sequencing was done on a sample of naive CD4+ T cells from PBMCs. The subset here: CD45RA+ positively selected. This clonotype originated in a man younger than 30 in good health. Some clones in this sample may be carry-over from other donors' samples. The genes are TRBV18 and TRBJ2-3; 8 nucleotides line up with TRBD1. The CDR3 nucleotides are TGTGCCAGCTCTCCGGGACAGGTGGAGTCGGATACGCAGTATTTT. This translates into CASSPGQVESDTQYF. Combining the CDR3 with reference TRBV18 and TRBJ2-3 gives the whole variable domain NAGVMQNPRHLVRRRGQEARLRCSPMKGHSHVYWYRQLPEEGLKFMVYLQKENIIDESGMPKERFSAEFPKEGPSILRIQQVVRGDSAAYFCASSPGQVESDTQYFGPGTRLTVL.